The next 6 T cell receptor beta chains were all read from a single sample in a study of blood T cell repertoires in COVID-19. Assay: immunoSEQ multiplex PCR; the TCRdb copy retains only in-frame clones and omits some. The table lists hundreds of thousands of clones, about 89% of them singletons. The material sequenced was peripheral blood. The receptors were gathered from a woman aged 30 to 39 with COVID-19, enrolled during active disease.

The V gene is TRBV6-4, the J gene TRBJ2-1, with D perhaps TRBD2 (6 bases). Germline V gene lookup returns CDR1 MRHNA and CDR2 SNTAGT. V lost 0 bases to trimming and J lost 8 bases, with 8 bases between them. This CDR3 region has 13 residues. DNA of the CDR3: TGTGCCAGCAGTGACTCTTGGGGGGATGAGCAGTTCTTC. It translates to CASSDSWGDEQFF.

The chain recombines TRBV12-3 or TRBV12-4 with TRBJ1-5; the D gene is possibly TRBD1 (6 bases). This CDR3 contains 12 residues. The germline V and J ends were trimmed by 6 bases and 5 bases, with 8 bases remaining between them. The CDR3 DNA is TGTGCCAGCAGATCAGGGGATCAGCCCCAGCATTTT. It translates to CASRSGDQPQHF.

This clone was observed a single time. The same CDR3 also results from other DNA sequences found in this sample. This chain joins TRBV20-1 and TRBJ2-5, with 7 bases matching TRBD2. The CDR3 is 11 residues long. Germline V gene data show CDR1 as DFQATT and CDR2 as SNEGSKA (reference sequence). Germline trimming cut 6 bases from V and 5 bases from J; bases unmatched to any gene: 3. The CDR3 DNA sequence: TGCAGTGCCCCGCGGGGGGAGACCCAGTACTTC. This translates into CSAPRGETQYF.

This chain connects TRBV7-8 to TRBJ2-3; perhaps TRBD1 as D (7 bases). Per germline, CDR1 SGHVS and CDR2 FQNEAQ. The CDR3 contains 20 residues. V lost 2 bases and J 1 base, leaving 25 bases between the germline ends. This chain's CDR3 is CASSLKGGTVLSPRTDTQYF. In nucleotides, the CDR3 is TGTGCCAGCAGCTTAAAGGGCGGGACAGTATTGTCCCCTCGCACAGATACGCAGTATTTT. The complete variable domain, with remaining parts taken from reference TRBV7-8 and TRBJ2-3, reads GAGVSQSPRYKVAKRGQDVALRCDPISGHVSLFWYQQALGQGPEFLTYFQNEAQLDKSGLPSDRFFAERPEGSVSTLKIQRTQQEDSAVYLCASSLKGGTVLSPRTDTQYFGPGTRLTVL.

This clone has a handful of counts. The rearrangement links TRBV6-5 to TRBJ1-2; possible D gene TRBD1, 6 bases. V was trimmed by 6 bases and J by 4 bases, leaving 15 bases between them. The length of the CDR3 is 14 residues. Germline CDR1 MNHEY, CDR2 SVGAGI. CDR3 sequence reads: CASRNRDLIYGYTF. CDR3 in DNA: TGTGCCAGCAGGAACAGGGATTTAATCTATGGCTACACCTTC.

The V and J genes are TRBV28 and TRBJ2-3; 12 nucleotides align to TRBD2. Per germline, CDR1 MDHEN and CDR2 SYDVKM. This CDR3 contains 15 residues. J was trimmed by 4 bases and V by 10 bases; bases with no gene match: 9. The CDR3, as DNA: TGTGCCACCCTCCTAGCGGGGGGGGGATCAGATACGCAGTATTTT. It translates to CATLLAGGGSDTQYF.